The 8 T cell receptor beta chains in this list originate from one sample, sequenced in a study of blood T cell repertoires in COVID-19. The repertoire was sequenced with immunoSEQ multiplex PCR; TCRdb's copy has only in-frame clones and lacks some. The sample carries approximately 69,000 clones, roughly 76% recorded once. The specimen sequenced was peripheral blood. These receptors came from a woman aged 70-85 years with acute or convalescent COVID-19.

V usage is TRBV6-5 and J usage is TRBJ2-7; TRBD1 might be the D (6 bases). Looked up from germline, CDR1 is MNHEY and CDR2 is SVGAGI. This CDR3 contains 13 residues. Trimming removed 6 bases from V and 0 bases from J, with 9 bases in between. CDR3 DNA: TGTGCCAGCAGAAGGGACACCTCCTACGAGCAGTACTTC. The encoded protein is CASRRDTSYEQYF.

The V call is TRBV7-3, the J call TRBJ2-2; a possible D gene is TRBD1 (5 bases). This CDR3 has 17 residues. Between the trimmed V and J ends, which lost 1 base and 2 bases, there was a span of 14 bases. CDR1 is SGHTA, CDR2 FQGTGA, per germline. CDR3 nucleotides: TGTGCCAGCAGCTTAAACGGCAGGGCTCCAAACACCGGGGAGCTGTTTTTT. The encoded protein is CASSLNGRAPNTGELFF.

The V and J genes are TRBV27 and TRBJ2-7, with TRBD2 matching 10 bases. This CDR3 region has 15 residues. Germline CDR1 and CDR2: MNHEY and SMNVEV (reference sequence). The V segment lost 3 bases and the J segment 0 bases; nucleotides outside the gene matches: 2. DNA for the CDR3: TGTGCCAGCAGTTTTTCTAGCGGGAGCTCCTACGAGCAGTACTTC. Its translation is CASSFSSGSSYEQYF.

Here the CDR3 DNA reads TGTGCCAGCAGCGAACCAGGAATGAACACTGAAGCTTTCTTT. Residues: CASSEPGMNTEAFF. V usage is TRBV25-1 and J usage is TRBJ1-1, with D unclear. Trimming stripped 6 bases from V and 0 bases from J, with 11 bases between. Germline lookup yields CDR1 MGHDK and CDR2 SYGVNS. CDR3 length: 14 residues.

The CDR3 sequence: CSVADSRNSPLHF. The CDR3, as DNA: TGCAGCGTTGCGGACAGTCGGAATTCACCCCTCCACTTT. The rearrangement joins TRBV29-1 to TRBJ1-6; D might be TRBD1 (6 bases). The CDR3 has 13 amino acids. The V gene lost 4 bases and the J gene lost 7 bases, with 11 bases spanning the gap. CDR1 and CDR2 from the germline V gene are SQVTM and ANQGSEA.

The chain joins TRBV29-1 to TRBJ2-5; D is possibly TRBD2 (5 bases). Germline V gives CDR1 SQVTM, CDR2 ANQGSEA. CDR3 length: 15 amino acids. Trimming took 2 bases from V and 1 from J, leaving 14 bases between them. The chain's CDR3 is CSVEYLTRPQETQYF. The CDR3 region has the DNA TGCAGCGTTGAATATTTAACTAGGCCCCAAGAGACCCAGTACTTC. The full variable domain, its missing parts supplied by reference TRBV29-1 and TRBJ2-5, is SAVISQKPSRDICQRGTSLTIQCQVDSQVTMMFWYRQQPGQSLTLIATANQGSEATYESGFVIDKFPISRPNLTFSTLTVSNMSPEDSSIYLCSVEYLTRPQETQYFGPGTRLLVL.

The V call is TRBV6-6, the J call TRBJ2-1, with D tentatively TRBD2 (6 bases). V was clipped by 9 bases and J by 5 bases, with 11 bases between them. CDR1 is MNHNY, CDR2 SVGAGI, per germline (reference sequence). The CDR3 is 12 amino acids. DNA of the CDR3: TGTGCCAGTGTGACTAGTCACAATGAGCAGTTCTTC. Its translation is CASVTSHNEQFF.

A few counts support this clone. The genes are TRBV6-1 and TRBJ2-7, with TRBD2 as a possible D gene (5 bases). CDR3 size: 14 residues. The V and J ends lost 0 bases and 10 bases respectively, with 16 bases between them. Germline values: CDR1 MNHNS, CDR2 SASEGT. The CDR3 region has the DNA TGTGCCAGCAGTGAAGCACGCTCAGGAGGACCCCAGTACTTC. Its translation is CASSEARSGGPQYF.